Sequencing of this TCR beta chain was carried out in a study of T cells in tumors after PD-1 blockade. Across the whole study: A subset received ongoing vismodegib 150 mg daily alongside anti-PD-1 therapy.

Sequencing used immunoSEQ multiplex PCR; TCRdb keeps in-frame clones, though not all of them. The table includes more than 40,000 clones, about 85% detected once. In this sample, this clone turned up once. The sequences come from PBMCs, collected before anti-PD-1 treatment. This clonotype was sampled from a human donor with basal cell carcinoma.

The CDR3 region is CASSRQGIHEQYF. In DNA form, the CDR3 reads TGTGCCAGCAGTCGACAGGGGATACACGAGCAGTACTTC. This chain uses TRBV3-1 (or the pseudogene TRBV3-2) with TRBJ2-7, with TRBD1 identical over 8 bases. V lost 6 bases, J lost 5 bases, and 6 bases stayed unmatched. The CDR3 is 13 amino acids. Per germline, CDR1 LGHDT and CDR2 YNNKEL (reference sequence).